A few counts support the clone carrying this T cell receptor (beta chain). Its matching antigen is unknown. This sample is part of a study of T cell repertoires in cytomegalovirus infection. Study context: Evidence of both CMV infection and a matching HLA type came from public TCR beta signatures. Study-level results: HLA-C-restricted CMV clonotypes gave the most frequent clonotype in two of eight donors.

Looked up from germline, CDR1 is DFQATT and CDR2 is SNEGSKA (reference sequence). The CDR3 loop spans 14 amino acids. Trimming cost V 3 bases and J 2 bases, with 11 bases left between them. TCRdb reanalysed the reads using MiXCR and keeps one entry per CDR3 protein. The sample yields 650,000 to 900,000 distinct CDR3 sequences, 32% seen once. The specimen was cultured CD8+ T cells from PBMCs, collected from culture after CMV antigen stimulation. The chain employs TRBV20-1 and TRBJ2-1, with D unclear. This receptor was obtained from a human donor in good health (CMV status not recorded). Some clones in this sample may be carry-over from other donors' samples. CDR3 in DNA: TGCAGTGCTAGTACGTACGGCACCTACAATGAGCAGTTCTTC. It yields the protein CSASTYGTYNEQFF.